A selection of T cell receptor beta chains follows, all from one sample in a study of control samples from healthy donors and cancer patients. The table came from immunoSEQ multiplex PCR; TCRdb's copy has only in-frame clones and leaves some out. The data hold fewer than 70,000 clones, with 87% observed a single time. Sequences were obtained from PBMCs. The source of these receptors is a man in his 60s with head and neck cancer. CDR3s include the opening cysteine and the closing phenylalanine or tryptophan. D genes are given only for firm matches. Size values are once, few and many counts, or a class for expanded clones, and some rows have none.

V	D	size	J	DNA	CDR3
TRBV7-8	-	-	TRBJ1-5	TGTGCCAGCAGCCCCCTGAGCGGCTACAATCAGCCCCAGCATTTT	CASSPLSGYNQPQHF
TRBV28	-	-	TRBJ1-1	TGTGCCAGCAGCCCTGCCGGGACGGCCCGGAACACTGAAGCTTTCTTT	CASSPAGTARNTEAFF
TRBV6-5	TRBD1	-	TRBJ2-7	TGTGCCAGCAGTTACATGGCAGGGGGAACCTACGAGCAGTACTTC	CASSYMAGGTYEQYF
TRBV28	-	once	TRBJ1-1	TGTGCCAGCAGTCTCTACAGCCCGAACACTGAAGCTTTCTTT	CASSLYSPNTEAFF
TRBV27	-	-	TRBJ2-7	TGTGCCAGCAGTCCGACCCTAGTCTACGAGCAGTACTTC	CASSPTLVYEQYF
TRBV24-1	-	once	TRBJ2-5	TGTGCCACCAGTGAGTCGACAGGTAAAGAGACCCAGTACTTC	CATSESTGKETQYF
TRBV5-8	TRBD1	-	TRBJ1-5	TGTGCCAGCAGCTTGGGGGACAGGGGACAGCCCCAGCATTTT	CASSLGDRGQPQHF
TRBV6-5	TRBD1	-	TRBJ1-2	TGTGCCAGCAGTTACAGGGGACAGGTCCATGGCTACACCTTC	CASSYRGQVHGYTF
TRBV7-6	TRBD2	-	TRBJ2-2	TGTGCCAGCAGCTTATCAGGGACTAGCTCCGGGGAGCTGTTTTTT	CASSLSGTSSGELFF
TRBV30	TRBD1	few	TRBJ1-5	TGTGCCTGGAGTGAACGGGACAGGGTCTTTAGCAATCAGCCCCAGCATTTT	CAWSERDRVFSNQPQHF
TRBV5-5	-	-	TRBJ2-3	TGTGCCAGCAGCTACTCTACTGGCACAGATACGCAGTATTTT	CASSYSTGTDTQYF
TRBV5-1	-	few	TRBJ2-5	TGCGCCAGCAGCTTGACGGTACAAGAGACCCAGTACTTC	CASSLTVQETQYF
TRBV10-2	TRBD1	-	TRBJ1-1	TGCGCCAGCAGTAGAACAGGGGATTACACTGAAGCTTTCTTT	CASSRTGDYTEAFF
TRBV24-1	-	-	TRBJ2-5	TGTGCCACAGCGGACAGTCCTTCGGAGACCCAGTACTTC	CATADSPSETQYF
TRBV19	TRBD1	-	TRBJ2-3	TGTGCCAGTAGTGTAAACCTGGACAGGGTATGGAGCACAGATACGCAGTATTTT	CASSVNLDRVWSTDTQYF
TRBV5-1	-	-	TRBJ2-3	TGCGCCAGCAGCGTAGGGACCGCCCCCGGGGATACGCAGTATTTT	CASSVGTAPGDTQYF
TRBV4-3	TRBD2	-	TRBJ2-1	TGCGCCAGCAGCCAAGATGGAAGGGCGGGAGGAAGGAATGAGCAGTTCTTC	CASSQDGRAGGRNEQFF
TRBV11-2	TRBD2	once	TRBJ2-3	TGTGCCAGCAGCTCAAGTCTTTTAGCGGGGGGGGTTCCGCAGTATTTT	CASSSSLLAGGVPQYF
TRBV13	TRBD1	-	TRBJ1-4	TGTGCCAGCAGCGACGGGACAGGACTAAATGAAAAACTGTTTTTT	CASSDGTGLNEKLFF
TRBV28	-	-	TRBJ1-6	TGTGCCAGCAGTTTATGGGTGGACTTCAGCTCCTATAATTCACCCCTCCACTTT	CASSLWVDFSSYNSPLHF
TRBV27	-	-	TRBJ2-1	TGTGCCAGCAGTTTCACCGTTCCCTACAATGAGCAGTTCTTC	CASSFTVPYNEQFF
TRBV15	-	-	TRBJ1-4	TGTGCCACCAGCAGGGCGCTGGGGACTAATGAAAAACTGTTTTTT	CATSRALGTNEKLFF
TRBV7-3	-	few	TRBJ2-5	TGTGCCAGCAGCTTCACGGGTGGAGAGACCCAGTACTTC	CASSFTGGETQYF
TRBV28	TRBD2	-	TRBJ2-7	TGTGCCAGCAGTACTAGCGTTAGTTACGAGCAGTACTTC	CASSTSVSYEQYF
TRBV29-1	-	-	TRBJ2-7	TGCAGCGTCCGGGTTCCAGGGGACGAGCAGTACTTC	CSVRVPGDEQYF
TRBV29-1	TRBD1	-	TRBJ1-4	TGCAGCGTTGAGCTGGGACAGGGGGCTCAAGAAAAACTGTTTTTT	CSVELGQGAQEKLFF
TRBV21-1	-	-	TRBJ2-2	TGTGCCAGCCCTCTGGGGGCGATCGGGGAGCTGTTTTTT	CASPLGAIGELFF
TRBV30	TRBD1	-	TRBJ1-3	TGTGCCTGGAGTGCCATAGACAGGGAGGCTGGAAACACCATATATTTT	CAWSAIDREAGNTIYF
TRBV19	-	-	TRBJ2-5	TGTGCCAGTAGTAGTGGGGCGGCAGTAAATAGAGAGACCCAGTACTTC	CASSSGAAVNRETQYF
TRBV6-4	-	-	TRBJ1-2	TGTGCCAGCAGTGACAGACTCAAAGCTAACTATGGCTACACCTTC	CASSDRLKANYGYTF
TRBV28	TRBD1	once	TRBJ1-2	TGTGCCAGCAGTCCAGGGGGCCGGGGGCCGGTGGCCTATGGCTACACCTTC	CASSPGGRGPVAYGYTF
TRBV2	-	-	TRBJ1-2	TGTGCCAGCAGCGAAAGGTATAGCGCAGGTTTTCGTTCCCGAACGCTCAATGGCTACACCTTC	CASSERYSAGFRSRTLNGYTF
TRBV7-2	TRBD2	-	TRBJ2-5	TGTGCCAGCAGCTTGGGGACTAGCGGAGAGACCCAGTACTTC	CASSLGTSGETQYF
TRBV27	TRBD1	-	TRBJ1-1	TGTGCCAGCAGTTTTATGAGTTTTAGGACAGGGACACACGCTGAAGCTTTCTTT	CASSFMSFRTGTHAEAFF
TRBV20-1	TRBD2	few	TRBJ2-1	TGCAGTGCTAGTGAGGGACTAGCTCACAATGAGCAGTTCTTC	CSASEGLAHNEQFF